A selection of T cell receptor beta chains follows, all from one sample in a study of T cells in Graves' hyperthyroidism and ophthalmopathy. TCRdb passed the multiplex PCR reads through MiXCR, listing each CDR3 protein once. The data show about 380,000 distinct CDR3 sequences, roughly 12% seen once. The source material was blood. These receptors came from a young man with Graves' hyperthyroidism that later progressed to Graves' ophthalmopathy. Each CDR3 is given with its conserved first and last residue. The D gene is left open where the match is weak. The listing skips clone size in some rows; elsewhere it reads once, few, many or a size class.

>many|TRBD1|TRBV7-2|TRBJ1-2
CASSPAAGGSYGYTF
TGTGCCAGCAGCCCGGCGGCAGGGGGCAGCTATGGCTACACCTTC
>many|NA|TRBV6-1|TRBJ1-1
CASSARDRWTEAFF
TGTGCCAGCAGTGCCAGAGACAGGTGGACTGAAGCTTTCTTT
>NA|NA|TRBV5-5|TRBJ2-2
CASTLGYRADTGELFF
TGTGCCAGCACCCTCGGGTACAGAGCTGACACCGGGGAGCTGTTTTTT
>many|NA|TRBV30|TRBJ2-5
CAWSGGETQYF
TGTGCCTGGAGTGGGGGAGAGACCCAGTACTTC
>many|TRBD2|TRBV2|TRBJ2-7
CASSGGAGGAYEQYF
TGTGCCAGCAGTGGAGGAGCGGGGGGCGCCTACGAGCAGTACTTC
>once|NA|TRBV19|TRBJ1-5
CASRTGLSNQPQHF
TGTGCCAGTAGAACAGGTCTTAGCAATCAGCCCCAGCATTTT
>many|TRBD1|TRBV2|TRBJ1-1
CASRTGVGFSEAFF
TGTGCCAGCCGGACAGGGGTAGGTTTTTCTGAAGCTTTCTTT
>NA|NA|TRBV2|TRBJ2-7
CASTNQTSMYLCASSSITSYEQYF
NA
>NA|TRBD2|TRBV6-1|TRBJ2-1
CASASRAGDYNEQFF
TGTGCCAGCGCTTCGAGAGCGGGAGACTACAATGAGCAGTTCTTC
>few|NA|TRBV20-1|TRBJ2-7
CSALPPTEYYEQYF
TGCAGTGCTTTGCCTCCGACAGAATACTACGAGCAGTACTTC
>many|NA|TRBV6-2/TRBV6-3|TRBJ2-1
CASSYAGTYNEQFF
TGTGCCAGCAGTTACGCGGGGACCTACAATGAGCAGTTCTTC
>many|NA|TRBV30|TRBJ1-1
CAWSVRRQQAFF
TGTGCCTGGAGTGTTAGGAGGCAGCAAGCTTTCTTT
>many|TRBD2|TRBV12-3/TRBV12-4|TRBJ2-3
CASSLTSGATDTQYF
TGTGCCAGCAGCTTGACTAGCGGGGCGACAGATACGCAGTATTTT
>NA|NA|TRBV5-5|TRBJ1-1
CASSLGFGQLGTEAFF
TGTGCCAGCAGCTTGGGGTTTGGGCAGTTGGGTACTGAAGCTTTCTTT
>few|TRBD1|TRBV15|TRBJ2-1
CATSRDWGQGYNEQFF
TGTGCCACCAGCAGAGATTGGGGACAGGGCTACAATGAGCAGTTCTTC
>many|NA|TRBV7-9|TRBJ2-7
CASSDKKRGGALGEQYF
TGTGCCAGCAGCGACAAGAAACGAGGAGGCGCCCTAGGGGAGCAGTACTTC
>NA|NA|TRBV5-4|TRBJ2-3
CASSFRGRSTDTQYF
TGTGCCAGCAGCTTCCGGGGCCGAAGCACAGATACGCAGTATTTT
>many|TRBD1|TRBV12-3/TRBV12-4|TRBJ2-2
CASSGQGTNTGELFF
TGTGCCAGCAGCGGACAGGGAACGAACACCGGGGAGCTGTTTTTT
>many|NA|TRBV5-5|TRBJ2-5
CASSLADRRDPQETQYF
TGTGCCAGCAGCTTGGCCGATCGTCGGGATCCCCAAGAGACCCAGTACTTC
>many|TRBD2|TRBV3-1|TRBJ2-1
CASSQLGGGATSYNEQFF
TGTGCCAGCAGCCAATTGGGCGGGGGGGCGACGTCCTACAATGAGCAGTTCTTC
>many|TRBD1|TRBV7-9|TRBJ1-2
CASSLRAMGGQDHGYTF
TGTGCCAGCAGCTTAAGGGCCATGGGTGGACAGGACCATGGCTACACCTTC
>many|NA|TRBV7-2|TRBJ2-3
CASSLRGTGARTDTQYF
TGTGCCAGCAGCTTAAGAGGGACGGGGGCTCGCACAGATACGCAGTATTTT
>many|NA|TRBV3-1|TRBJ2-5
CASSRTGTARETQYF
TGTGCCAGCAGCCGTACCGGGACCGCTAGAGAGACCCAGTACTTC
>many|TRBD1|TRBV28|TRBJ1-5
CASENRGDNQPQHF
TGTGCCAGCGAGAACAGGGGGGACAATCAGCCCCAGCATTTT
>few|TRBD1|TRBV4-1|TRBJ1-5
CASSQRPGQALYSNQPQHF
TGCGCCAGCAGCCAGAGACCTGGACAGGCCCTGTATAGCAATCAGCCCCAGCATTTT